These 8 T cell receptor beta chains were all obtained from the same sample, sequenced in a study of CD8 T cells in Susac syndrome. When the RNA was reverse transcribed, random hexamers were used with an input of about 0.5 to 1 ug. In TCRdb, the immunoSEQ multiplex PCR reads were re-called with MiXCR into one record per CDR3 protein. The table shows approximately 190,000 distinct CDR3 sequences, with roughly 92% occurring only once. Sequencing was performed on CD4+ T cells from PBMCs. The receptors stem from a human donor in good health.

The DNA of the CDR3 is TGTGCCAGCAGTTGGGGACCTGAAGCTTTCTTT. Amino acid sequence: CASSWGPEAFF. This sequence joins TRBV6-2 or TRBV6-3 and TRBJ1-1, with a weak D call TRBD1 (5 bases). Trimming cost V 4 bases and J 6 bases, with 6 bases left between them. The length of the CDR3 is 11 residues. Looked up from germline, CDR1 is MNHEY and CDR2 is SVGEGT.

V is TRBV9 and J is TRBJ1-4, with 8 bases fitting TRBD1. The junction had 11 bases not matched to a gene; V was cut back by 4 bases and J by 0 bases. Germline V gene sequence: CDR1 SGDLS, CDR2 YYNGEE. The CDR3 spans 18 residues. This CDR3 is CASSRGGGQGATNEKLFF. The DNA for the CDR3 is TGTGCCAGCAGCCGAGGGGGCGGACAGGGAGCAACTAATGAAAAACTGTTTTTT.

In its sample, this clonotype was seen once. Compared with germline, one end of the junction differs, possibly owing to a read error. V is TRBV7-7 and J is TRBJ2-2; 11 bases map to TRBD2. CDR1 is SSHAT and CDR2 is FNYEAQ in the germline V gene (reference sequence). The CDR3 is made up of 17 amino acids. CDR3 amino acids: CASSQNLAGGNTGELFF. The DNA for the CDR3 is TGTGCTAGCAGCCAGAACCTAGCGGGGGGGAACACCGGGGAGCTGTTTTTT.

Written as DNA, the CDR3 is TGTGCCAGCAGCGTAGGGAGCGGGGACAATCAGCCCCAGCATTTT. Amino acid sequence: CASSVGSGDNQPQHF. J is TRBJ1-5 and V is TRBV9, with D unclear. V dropped 0 bases and J dropped 3 bases, with 10 bases sitting between them. There are 15 residues in the CDR3. CDR1 is SGDLS and CDR2 is YYNGEE in the germline V gene.

The chain links TRBV10-3 to TRBJ2-3; D may be TRBD2 (7 bases). V was trimmed by 0 bases and J by 1 base, leaving 14 bases between them. This CDR3 spans 17 amino acids. Germline CDR1 ENHRY, CDR2 SYGVKD. CDR3 DNA sequence: TGTGCCATCAGTGAGTCAGTATTGGGGGGGCGCACAGATACGCAGTATTTT. Its translation: CAISESVLGGRTDTQYF.

The chain recombines TRBV2 with TRBJ2-2; D is unclear. The germline gives CDR1 SNHLY, CDR2 FYNNEI. V lost 7 bases and J 6 bases, leaving 18 bases between the germline ends. The CDR3 consists of 15 residues. CDR3 sequence (DNA): TGTGCCAGCAATTGGGCTAGATCCCTTCCCGGGGAGCTGTTTTTT. As protein: CASNWARSLPGELFF.

The CDR3 nucleotides read TGTGCCAGCAGCCGAGGGGGCGGCGTACGGAACACCGGGGAGCTGTTTTTT. Its protein product is CASSRGGGVRNTGELFF. The chain uses TRBV5-6 and TRBJ2-2, with TRBD1 matching 7 bases. Trimming removed 4 bases from V and 1 base from J; junction bases left unmatched: 10. From germline, CDR1 is SGHDT and CDR2 YYEEEE. The CDR3 has 17 residues.

The chain uses TRBV3-1 and TRBJ2-7, with D hard to call. With 4 bases removed from V and 4 bases from J, the gap between germline ends came to 11 bases. From germline, CDR1 is LGHDT and CDR2 YNNKEL (reference sequence). CDR3 length: 13 amino acids. CDR3 protein: CASSLPLGYEQYF. The DNA for the CDR3 is TGTGCCAGCAGCCTCCCGCTAGGGTACGAGCAGTACTTC.